This T cell receptor (beta chain) was identified during a study of shared T cell receptors in the human thymus. Clones were sequenced by immunoSEQ multiplex PCR, and TCRdb holds only the in-frame ones, with some missing. This table has about 660,000 clones, over 75% appearing once. The V gene's germline CDR1 is ENHRY and CDR2 SYGVKD. The CDR3 extends over 15 amino acids. Trimming at V came to 8 bases and at J to 2 bases, leaving 10 bases not matched to a gene. Only one count was recorded for this clone. These data also featured in a second study, about human thymus T cells. That report notes: Finnish infants who were healthy and having corrective surgery for congenital heart defects made up the donors. During corrective heart surgery, resections were taken, and the thymus tissue came from them. Highly overlapping thymic repertoires among unrelated individuals were reported in related research.

What was sequenced was thymocytes. The receptor was isolated from a boy in the first two years of life with a congenital heart defect. The rearrangement links TRBV10-3 to TRBJ2-3, with TRBD2 matching over 7 bases. The CDR3 nucleotides read TGTGCCATCGCGATGAGGGGAGGGGACACAGATACGCAGTATTTT. Protein sequence: CAIAMRGGDTDTQYF.